The rows below give T cell receptor beta chains drawn from one sample of a study of T cells in Graves' hyperthyroidism and ophthalmopathy. TCRdb redid the calling of the multiplex PCR reads with MiXCR, one entry per CDR3 protein. The sample lists 500,000 to 800,000 distinct CDR3 sequences, 45% seen once, with roughly 7.2% in the top ten. Material for sequencing was peripheral blood or thyroid tissue (not recorded which). These receptors all come from an adult man with Graves' disease, either hyperthyroidism or ophthalmopathy (not recorded which). Each CDR3 is given without its conserved first and last residue. Part of the rows lack a size; the others show once, few, many or a class for expanded clones.

-	TRBV10-3	TRBJ1-2	AINRHGQGGGPSYT
-	TRBV29-1	TRBJ1-5	SVEPGNQPQH
many	TRBV24-1	TRBJ2-7	ATSTDAYEQY
few	TRBV7-9	TRBJ1-3	ASSQFRDSIY
once	TRBV29-1	TRBJ1-4	SVAGTDRTTNEKLF
-	TRBV2	TRBJ1-5	ASSGWVDQPQH
-	TRBV7-9	TRBJ2-2	ASSLWQSNTGELF
-	TRBV24-1	TRBJ2-3	ATSDPQGVGTDTQY
-	TRBV20-1	TRBJ2-7	SARQEPYEQY
many	TRBV12-3/TRBV12-4	TRBJ1-1	ASGGQGAVNTEAF
few	TRBV7-9	TRBJ1-3	ASSSPLRTGNTIY
-	TRBV12-3/TRBV12-4	TRBJ1-3	ASSLRGYTIY
-	TRBV5-1	TRBJ2-7	ASSGGGDRAYEQY
-	TRBV7-8	TRBJ1-1	ASSLQGGWTEAF
-	TRBV12-3/TRBV12-4	TRBJ1-4	ASSFQDQELF
few	TRBV29-1	TRBJ2-2	SVEAGRGAGELF